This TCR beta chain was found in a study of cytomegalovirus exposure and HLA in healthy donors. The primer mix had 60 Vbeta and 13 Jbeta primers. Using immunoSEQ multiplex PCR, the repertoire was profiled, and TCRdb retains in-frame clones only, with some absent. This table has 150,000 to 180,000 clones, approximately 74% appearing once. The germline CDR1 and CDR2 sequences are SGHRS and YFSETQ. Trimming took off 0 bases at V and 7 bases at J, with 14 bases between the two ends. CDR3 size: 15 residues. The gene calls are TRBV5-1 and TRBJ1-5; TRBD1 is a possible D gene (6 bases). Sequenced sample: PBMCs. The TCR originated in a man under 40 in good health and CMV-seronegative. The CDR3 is CASSLDTGNGQPQHF. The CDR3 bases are TGCGCCAGCAGCTTGGACACAGGGAATGGCCAGCCCCAGCATTTT.